The clone carrying this T cell receptor beta chain has a single count. This record comes from a study of blood T cell repertoires in COVID-19. Study-level background: Researchers got acute and convalescent COVID-19 samples from the United States, Italy and Spain. Nucleic acid was either cDNA or gDNA, and it came from T cells, B-cell-depleted T cells, or PBMCs.

In the authors' methods: Amplifying reference gene primers gave estimates of nucleated cell counts. Sequencing used immunoSEQ multiplex PCR; TCRdb keeps in-frame clones, though not all of them. Clonal size and the V and J genes are those of that table, whereas D and trimming came from the DNA. The sample lists about 51,000 clones; around 93% were seen once. What was sequenced was peripheral blood. This clonotype originated in a man aged 50-60 years with acute or convalescent COVID-19.

CDR3 bases: TGTGCCAGCAGTTTCGGGGGGAACTACGAGCAGTACTTC. Its protein is CASSFGGNYEQYF. The rearrangement links TRBV27 to TRBJ2-7, with 7 bases that match TRBD2. J was trimmed by 3 bases and V by 3 bases; bases with no gene match: 2. This CDR3 comprises 13 residues. Germline V gene lookup returns CDR1 MNHEY and CDR2 SMNVEV (reference sequence).